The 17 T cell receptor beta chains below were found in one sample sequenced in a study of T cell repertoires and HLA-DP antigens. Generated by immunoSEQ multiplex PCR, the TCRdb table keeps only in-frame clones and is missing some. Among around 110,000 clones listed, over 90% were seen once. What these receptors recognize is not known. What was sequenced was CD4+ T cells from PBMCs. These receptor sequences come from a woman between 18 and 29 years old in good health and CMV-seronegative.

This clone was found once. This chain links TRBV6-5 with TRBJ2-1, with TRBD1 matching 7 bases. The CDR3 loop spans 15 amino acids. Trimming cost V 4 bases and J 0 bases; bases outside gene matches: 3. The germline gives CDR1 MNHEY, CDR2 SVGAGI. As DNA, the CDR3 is TGTGCCAGCAGTTTGAGGGACAGCTCCTACAATGAGCAGTTCTTC. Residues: CASSLRDSSYNEQFF.

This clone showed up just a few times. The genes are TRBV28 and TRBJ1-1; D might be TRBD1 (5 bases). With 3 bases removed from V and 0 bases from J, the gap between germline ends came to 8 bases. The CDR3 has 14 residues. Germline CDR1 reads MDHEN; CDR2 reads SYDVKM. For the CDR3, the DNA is TGTGCCAGCAGTTTGACAGACCTGAACACTGAAGCTTTCTTT. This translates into CASSLTDLNTEAFF.

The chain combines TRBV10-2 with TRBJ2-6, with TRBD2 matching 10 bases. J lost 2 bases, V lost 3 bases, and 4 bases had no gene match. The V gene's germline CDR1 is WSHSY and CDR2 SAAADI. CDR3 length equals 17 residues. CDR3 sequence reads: CASSDPSGRTGANVLTF. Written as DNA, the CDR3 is TGCGCCAGCAGTGACCCTAGCGGGAGAACTGGGGCCAACGTCCTGACTTTC.

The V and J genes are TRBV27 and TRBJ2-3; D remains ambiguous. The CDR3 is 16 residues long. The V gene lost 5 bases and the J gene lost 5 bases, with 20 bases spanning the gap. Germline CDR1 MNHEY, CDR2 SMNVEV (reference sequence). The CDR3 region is CASSAPLSRKGDTQYF. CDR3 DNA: TGTGCCAGCAGTGCCCCGCTTAGTCGGAAAGGAGATACGCAGTATTTT.

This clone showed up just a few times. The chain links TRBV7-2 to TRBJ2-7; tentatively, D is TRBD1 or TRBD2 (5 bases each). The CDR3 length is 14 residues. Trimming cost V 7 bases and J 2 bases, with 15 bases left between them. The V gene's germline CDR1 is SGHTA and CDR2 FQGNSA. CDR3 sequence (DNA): TGTGCCAGCACAAACCTCGGGACCGCCTACGAGCAGTACTTC. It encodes CASTNLGTAYEQYF.

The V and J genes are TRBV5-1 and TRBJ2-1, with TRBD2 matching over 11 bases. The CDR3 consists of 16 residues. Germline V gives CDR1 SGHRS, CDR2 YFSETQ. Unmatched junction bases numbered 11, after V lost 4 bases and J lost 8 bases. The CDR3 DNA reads TGCGCCAGCAGCCAACCGGGACTAGCGGTGGTCCATGAGCAGTTCTTC. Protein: CASSQPGLAVVHEQFF.

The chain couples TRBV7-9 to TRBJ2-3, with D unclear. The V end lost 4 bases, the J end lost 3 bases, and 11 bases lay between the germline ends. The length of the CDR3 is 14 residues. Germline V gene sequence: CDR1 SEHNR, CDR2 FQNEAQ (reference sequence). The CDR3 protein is CASSSRLGTDTQYF. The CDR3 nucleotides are TGTGCCAGCAGCTCCCGATTGGGAACAGATACGCAGTATTTT.

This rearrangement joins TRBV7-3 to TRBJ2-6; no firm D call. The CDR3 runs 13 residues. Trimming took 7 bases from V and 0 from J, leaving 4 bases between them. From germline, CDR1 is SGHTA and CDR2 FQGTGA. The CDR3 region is CASTPSGANVLTF. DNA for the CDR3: TGTGCCAGCACCCCCTCTGGGGCCAACGTCCTGACTTTC.

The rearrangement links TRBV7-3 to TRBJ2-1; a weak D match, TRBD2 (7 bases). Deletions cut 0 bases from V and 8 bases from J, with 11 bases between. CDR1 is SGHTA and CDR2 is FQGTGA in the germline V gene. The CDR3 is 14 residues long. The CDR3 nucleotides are TGTGCCAGCAGCTTAACGTCGGGGGGCTATGAGCAGTTCTTC. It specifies CASSLTSGGYEQFF.

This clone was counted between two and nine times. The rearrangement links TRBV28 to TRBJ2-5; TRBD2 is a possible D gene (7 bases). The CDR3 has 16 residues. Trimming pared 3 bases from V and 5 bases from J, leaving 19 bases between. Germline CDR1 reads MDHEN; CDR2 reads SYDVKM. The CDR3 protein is CASSLGRGGSQETQYF. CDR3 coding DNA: TGTGCCAGCAGTTTGGGAAGGGGGGGAAGCCAGGAGACCCAGTACTTC.

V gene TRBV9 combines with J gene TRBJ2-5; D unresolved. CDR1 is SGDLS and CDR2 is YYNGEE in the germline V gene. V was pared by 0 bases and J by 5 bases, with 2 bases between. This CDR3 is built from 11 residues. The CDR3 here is CASSVDETQYF. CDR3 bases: TGTGCCAGCAGCGTAGATGAGACCCAGTACTTC.

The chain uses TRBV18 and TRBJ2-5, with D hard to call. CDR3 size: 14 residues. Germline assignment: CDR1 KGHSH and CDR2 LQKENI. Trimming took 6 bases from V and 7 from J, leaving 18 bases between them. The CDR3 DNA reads TGTGCCAGCTCCCAAAACTCAGTTGGTGGGACCCAGTACTTC. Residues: CASSQNSVGGTQYF.

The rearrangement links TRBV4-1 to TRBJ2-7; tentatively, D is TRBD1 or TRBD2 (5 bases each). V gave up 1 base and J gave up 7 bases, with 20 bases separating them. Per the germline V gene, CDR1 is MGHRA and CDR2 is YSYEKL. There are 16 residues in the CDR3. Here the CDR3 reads CASSQGVLIGTGEQYV. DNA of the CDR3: TGCGCCAGCAGCCAAGGGGTCTTAATAGGGACGGGGGAGCAGTACGTC.

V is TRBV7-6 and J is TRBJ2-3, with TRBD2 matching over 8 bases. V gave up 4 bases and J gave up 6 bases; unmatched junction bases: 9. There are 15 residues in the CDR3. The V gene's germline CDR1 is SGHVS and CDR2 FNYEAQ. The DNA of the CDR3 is TGTGCCAGCAGCTGGGGACTAGTTGGAGAGGATACGCAGTATTTT. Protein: CASSWGLVGEDTQYF.

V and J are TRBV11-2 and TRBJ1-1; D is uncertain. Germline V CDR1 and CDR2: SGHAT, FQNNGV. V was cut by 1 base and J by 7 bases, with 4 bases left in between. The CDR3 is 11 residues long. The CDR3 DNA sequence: TGTGCCAGCAGCTTAGGAGGTGAAGCTTTCTTT. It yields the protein CASSLGGEAFF.

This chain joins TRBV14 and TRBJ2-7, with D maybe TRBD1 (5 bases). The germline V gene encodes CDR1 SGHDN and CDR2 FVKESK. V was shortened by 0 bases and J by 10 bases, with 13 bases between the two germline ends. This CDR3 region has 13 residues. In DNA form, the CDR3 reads TGTGCCAGCAGCCAAGATTCAGGGTTCGTCCAGTACTTC. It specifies CASSQDSGFVQYF.

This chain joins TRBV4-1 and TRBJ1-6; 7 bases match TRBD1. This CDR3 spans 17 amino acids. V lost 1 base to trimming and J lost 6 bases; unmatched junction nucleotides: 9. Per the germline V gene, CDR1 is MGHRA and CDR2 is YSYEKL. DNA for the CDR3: TGCGCCAGCAGCCAAGGGGCCGTGAGGGGGCCTAATTCACCCCTCCACTTT. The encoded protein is CASSQGAVRGPNSPLHF.